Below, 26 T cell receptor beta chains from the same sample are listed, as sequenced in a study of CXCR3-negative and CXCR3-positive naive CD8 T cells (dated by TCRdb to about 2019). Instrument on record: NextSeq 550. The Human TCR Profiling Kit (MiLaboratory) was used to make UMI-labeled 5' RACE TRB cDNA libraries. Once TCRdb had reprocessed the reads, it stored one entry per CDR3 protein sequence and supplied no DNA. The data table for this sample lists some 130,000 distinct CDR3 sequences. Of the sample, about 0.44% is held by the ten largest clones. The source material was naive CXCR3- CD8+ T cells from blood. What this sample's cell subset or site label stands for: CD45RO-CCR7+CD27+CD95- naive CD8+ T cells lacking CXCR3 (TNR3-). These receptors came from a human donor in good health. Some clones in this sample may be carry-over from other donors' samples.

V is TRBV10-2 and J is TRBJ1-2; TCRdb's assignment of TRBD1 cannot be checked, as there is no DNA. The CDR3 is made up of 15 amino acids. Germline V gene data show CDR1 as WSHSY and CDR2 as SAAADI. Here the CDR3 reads CASSPDTPLSYGYTF.

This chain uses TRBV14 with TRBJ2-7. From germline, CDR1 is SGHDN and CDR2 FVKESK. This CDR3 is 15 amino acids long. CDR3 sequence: CASSQVQRLPYEQYF.

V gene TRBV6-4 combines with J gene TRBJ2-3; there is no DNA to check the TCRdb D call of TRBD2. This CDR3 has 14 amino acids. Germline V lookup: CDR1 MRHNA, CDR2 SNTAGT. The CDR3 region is CASSPSGATDTQYF.

The chain's CDR3 is CASSYFGGTDTQYF. The chain uses TRBV6-2 or TRBV6-3 and TRBJ2-3. Germline V gene sequence: CDR1 MNHEY, CDR2 SVGEGT. CDR3 size: 14 residues.

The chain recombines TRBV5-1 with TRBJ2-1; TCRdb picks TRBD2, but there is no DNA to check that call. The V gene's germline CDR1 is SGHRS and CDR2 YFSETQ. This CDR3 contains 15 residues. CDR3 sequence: CASSLGLAGGHEQFF.

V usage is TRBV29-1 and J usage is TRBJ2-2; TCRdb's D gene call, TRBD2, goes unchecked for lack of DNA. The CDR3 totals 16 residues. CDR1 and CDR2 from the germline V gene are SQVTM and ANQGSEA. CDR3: CSVEGLGKRARGELFF.

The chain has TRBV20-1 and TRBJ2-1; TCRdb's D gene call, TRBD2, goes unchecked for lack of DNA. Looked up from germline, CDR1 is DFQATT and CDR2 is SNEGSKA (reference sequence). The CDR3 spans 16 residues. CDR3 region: CSARDLSGVTYNEQFF.

This CDR3 reads CASSLWTSGGYNEQFF. The chain combines TRBV5-1 with TRBJ2-1; TCRdb proposes TRBD2, but this gene call is untestable without DNA. Per the germline V gene, CDR1 is SGHRS and CDR2 is YFSETQ. This CDR3 spans 16 amino acids.

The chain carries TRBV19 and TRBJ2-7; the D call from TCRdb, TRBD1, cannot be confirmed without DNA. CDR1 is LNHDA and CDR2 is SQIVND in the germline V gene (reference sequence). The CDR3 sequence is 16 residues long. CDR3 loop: CASSIRQSSQKYEQYF.

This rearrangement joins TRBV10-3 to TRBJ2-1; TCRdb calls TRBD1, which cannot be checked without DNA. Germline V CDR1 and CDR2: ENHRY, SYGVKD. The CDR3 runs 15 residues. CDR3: CAISEHGTGNDEQFF.

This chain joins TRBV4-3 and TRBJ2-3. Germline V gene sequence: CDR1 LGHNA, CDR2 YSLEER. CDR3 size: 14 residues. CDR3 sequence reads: CASSQVRGADTQYF.

CDR3 sequence: CASSMGAGVGNEQFF. The rearrangement links TRBV19 to TRBJ2-1; TCRdb's D gene call, TRBD2, goes unchecked for lack of DNA. Per the germline V gene, CDR1 is LNHDA and CDR2 is SQIVND (reference sequence). CDR3 size: 15 residues.

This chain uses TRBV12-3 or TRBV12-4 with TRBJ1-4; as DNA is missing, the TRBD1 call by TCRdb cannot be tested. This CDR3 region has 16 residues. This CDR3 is CASRPLLGGTNEKLFF.

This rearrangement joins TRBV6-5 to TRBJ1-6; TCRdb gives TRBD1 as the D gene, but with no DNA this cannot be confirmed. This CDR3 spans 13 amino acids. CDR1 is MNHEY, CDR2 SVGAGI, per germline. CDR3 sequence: CASTEGISGPLHF.

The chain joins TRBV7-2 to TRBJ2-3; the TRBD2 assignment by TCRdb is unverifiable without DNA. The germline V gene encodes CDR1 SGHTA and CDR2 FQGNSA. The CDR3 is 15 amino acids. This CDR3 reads CASSLSREAGDTQYF.

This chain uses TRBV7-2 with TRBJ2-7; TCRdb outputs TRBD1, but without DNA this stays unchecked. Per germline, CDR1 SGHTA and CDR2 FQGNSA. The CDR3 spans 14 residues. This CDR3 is CASSGPGALLEQYF.

This chain's CDR3 is CSAPDRVSGEQFF. The chain is built from TRBV20-1 and TRBJ2-1; TCRdb gives TRBD1 as the D gene, but with no DNA this cannot be confirmed. The CDR3 totals 13 residues. CDR1 and CDR2 (germline): DFQATT, SNEGSKA (reference sequence).

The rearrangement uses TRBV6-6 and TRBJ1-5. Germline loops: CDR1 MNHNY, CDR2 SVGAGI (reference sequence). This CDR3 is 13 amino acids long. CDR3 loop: CASSAQINQPQHF.

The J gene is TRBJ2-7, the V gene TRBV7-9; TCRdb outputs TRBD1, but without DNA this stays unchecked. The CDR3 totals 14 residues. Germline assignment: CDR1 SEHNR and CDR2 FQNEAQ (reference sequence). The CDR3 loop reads CASSLVGPNYEQYF.

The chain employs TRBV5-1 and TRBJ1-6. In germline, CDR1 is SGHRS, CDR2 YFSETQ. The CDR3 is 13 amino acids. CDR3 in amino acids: CASSLAGNSPLHF.

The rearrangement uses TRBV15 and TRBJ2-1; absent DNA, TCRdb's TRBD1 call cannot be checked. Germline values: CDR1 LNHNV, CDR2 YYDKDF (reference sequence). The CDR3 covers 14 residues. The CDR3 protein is CATSRDRAGNEQFF.

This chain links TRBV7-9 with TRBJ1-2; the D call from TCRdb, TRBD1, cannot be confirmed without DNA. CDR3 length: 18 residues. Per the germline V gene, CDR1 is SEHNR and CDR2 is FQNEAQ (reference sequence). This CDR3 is CASSLSVFGNDRNYGYTF.

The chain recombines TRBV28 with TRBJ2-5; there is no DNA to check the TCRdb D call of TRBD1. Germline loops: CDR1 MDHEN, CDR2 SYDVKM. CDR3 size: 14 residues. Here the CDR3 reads CASSTMDRGETQYF. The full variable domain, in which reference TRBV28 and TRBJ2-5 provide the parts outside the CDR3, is DVKVTQSSRYLVKRTGEKVFLECVQDMDHENMFWYRQDPGLGLRLIYFSYDVKMKEKGDIPEGYSVSREKKERFSLILESASTNQTSMYLCASSTMDRGETQYFGPGTRLLVL.

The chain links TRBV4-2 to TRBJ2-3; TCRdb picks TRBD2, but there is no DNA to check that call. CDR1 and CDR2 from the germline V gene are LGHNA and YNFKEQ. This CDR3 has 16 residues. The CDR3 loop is CASSQRGSSSADTQYF.

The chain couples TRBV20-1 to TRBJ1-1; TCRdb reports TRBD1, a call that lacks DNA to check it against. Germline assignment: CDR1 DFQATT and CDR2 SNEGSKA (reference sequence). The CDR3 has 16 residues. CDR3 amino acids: CSARTVTIPMNTEAFF.

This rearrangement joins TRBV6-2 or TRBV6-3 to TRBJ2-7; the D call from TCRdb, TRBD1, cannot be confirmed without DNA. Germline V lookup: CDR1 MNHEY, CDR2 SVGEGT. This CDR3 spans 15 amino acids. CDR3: CASSVTGTGTYEQYF.